What follows are 22 T cell receptor beta chains derived from one specimen sequenced in a study of T cell changes during pregnancy in multiple sclerosis. TCRdb's copy holds only in-frame clones and misses some; the assay was immunoSEQ multiplex PCR. The sample has about 51,000 clones, roughly 93% seen once. The sequencing used peripheral blood, collected in the second trimester of pregnancy. These receptor sequences come from a female donor with multiple sclerosis, enrolled in a pregnancy study.

J is TRBJ2-3 and V is TRBV7-9, with TRBD2 matching over 9 bases. From germline, CDR1 is SEHNR and CDR2 FQNEAQ (reference sequence). This CDR3 has 17 residues. V was clipped by 0 bases and J by 3 bases; unmatched bases: 7. The CDR3 sequence: CASSLASAGGPTDTQYF. The CDR3 nucleotides read TGTGCCAGCAGCTTAGCGTCGGCGGGAGGGCCGACAGATACGCAGTATTTT.

The V and J genes are TRBV2 and TRBJ2-3; D unresolved. This CDR3 comprises 12 residues. The V gene's germline CDR1 is SNHLY and CDR2 FYNNEI. V lost 6 bases to trimming and J lost 6 bases, with 10 bases between them. CDR3 residues: CASRDLGDTQYF. The CDR3, as DNA: TGTGCCAGCAGAGACCTGGGCGATACGCAGTATTTT.

The rearrangement uses TRBV18 and TRBJ2-7; a possible D gene is TRBD2 (6 bases). Germline assignment: CDR1 KGHSH and CDR2 LQKENI. CDR3 size: 14 residues. Trimming left V 2 bases short and J 4 bases short, with 12 bases between. CDR3 amino acids: CASSPRTGVYEQYF. The CDR3 nucleotides read TGTGCCAGCTCACCAAGAACGGGAGTATACGAGCAGTACTTC.

This clone was seen a handful of times. This chain links TRBV19 with TRBJ1-4; D unresolved. Per germline, CDR1 LNHDA and CDR2 SQIVND (reference sequence). Trimming took 3 bases from V and 7 from J, leaving 9 bases between them. The CDR3 covers 13 residues. The CDR3 reads CASSILKLEKLFF. In DNA, the CDR3 is TGTGCCAGTAGTATCCTAAAACTTGAAAAACTGTTTTTT.

This clone was recorded only once. The V gene is TRBV4-3, the J gene TRBJ1-4; 9 bases match TRBD1. J was trimmed by 4 bases and V by 1 base; bases with no gene match: 7. CDR1 and CDR2 from the germline V gene are LGHNA and YSLEER. The CDR3 has 17 amino acids. CDR3 region: CASSQVRRTGDNEKLFF. CDR3 bases: TGCGCCAGCAGCCAAGTCCGTAGGACAGGGGATAATGAAAAACTGTTTTTT.

The chain has TRBV7-9 and TRBJ2-3; D might be TRBD2 (6 bases). Germline V gives CDR1 SEHNR, CDR2 FQNEAQ (reference sequence). Trimming took 5 bases from V and 0 from J, leaving 12 bases between them. The CDR3 is 15 residues long. CDR3 sequence (DNA): TGTGCCAGCAGCCCAAGCGGGTCCAGCACAGATACGCAGTATTTT. Its protein is CASSPSGSSTDTQYF.

The CDR3 DNA sequence: TGTGCCAGCTCACTAAACACTGAAGCTTTCTTT. Translated, it gives CASSLNTEAFF. The rearrangement joins TRBV18 to TRBJ1-1; D not resolved. The V end was cut by 4 bases, the J end by 2 bases, with 2 bases between. Germline CDR1 reads KGHSH; CDR2 reads LQKENI. The CDR3 has 11 residues.

The rearrangement links TRBV14 to TRBJ2-3; D remains ambiguous. The V end was cut by 4 bases, the J end by 3 bases, with 8 bases between. The CDR3 spans 13 residues. Germline V gene sequence: CDR1 SGHDN, CDR2 FVKESK. The CDR3, as DNA: TGTGCCAGCAGCCTTCACACGACAGATACGCAGTATTTT. Translated, it gives CASSLHTTDTQYF.

The gene calls are TRBV5-1 and TRBJ1-1, with TRBD1 matching 8 bases. CDR3 length equals 16 residues. Germline trimming cut 2 bases from V and 6 bases from J; bases unmatched to any gene: 12. The germline V gene has CDR1 SGHRS and CDR2 YFSETQ. CDR3 nucleotides: TGCGCCAGCAGCTTACTTGGACAGGGACGGCCCTCTGAAGCTTTCTTT. Its translation is CASSLLGQGRPSEAFF.

The CDR3 is CASTPSMNTEAFF. The CDR3 DNA reads TGTGCCAGCACCCCATCAATGAACACTGAAGCTTTCTTT. The rearrangement joins TRBV7-2 to TRBJ1-1; D gene ambiguous. V lost 7 bases and J lost 0, with 9 bases in between. This CDR3 spans 13 amino acids. Germline CDR1 and CDR2: SGHTA and FQGNSA.

CDR3 DNA sequence: TGTGCCAGCAGCGACACAGGGGGTTCGAACACTGAAGCTTTCTTT. Its translation: CASSDTGGSNTEAFF. The chain recombines TRBV5-6 with TRBJ1-1, with TRBD1 identical over 8 bases. Per the germline V gene, CDR1 is SGHDT and CDR2 is YYEEEE. The CDR3 loop spans 15 amino acids. The V segment lost 4 bases and the J segment 1 base; nucleotides outside the gene matches: 6.

The chain joins TRBV7-2 to TRBJ1-1; 8 nucleotides agree with TRBD1. CDR3 length: 15 residues. Losses at the gene ends were 2 bases for V and 5 bases for J; bases not matched to a gene: 7. Germline CDR1 SGHTA, CDR2 FQGNSA. Here the CDR3 reads CASSLTTGGSTEAFF. The CDR3 DNA follows: TGTGCCAGCAGCTTAACCACAGGGGGGAGTACTGAAGCTTTCTTT.

V gene TRBV28 combines with J gene TRBJ1-5, with TRBD1 matching 8 bases. The CDR3 is 14 residues long. Trimming removed 2 bases from V and 7 bases from J; junction bases left unmatched: 4. From germline, CDR1 is MDHEN and CDR2 SYDVKM. CDR3 in DNA: TGTGCCAGCAGTTTAAGACAGGGGTCGCAGCCCCAGCATTTT. Residues: CASSLRQGSQPQHF.

The rearrangement joins TRBV5-1 to TRBJ2-5, with 8 bases matching TRBD1. CDR1 is SGHRS, CDR2 YFSETQ, per germline. The CDR3 consists of 14 residues. Germline trimming cut 5 bases from V and 1 base from J; bases unmatched to any gene: 4. The CDR3 loop reads CASSRTGSQETQYF. CDR3 nucleotide sequence: TGCGCCAGCAGTCGGACAGGGAGCCAAGAGACCCAGTACTTC.

The chain couples TRBV5-4 to TRBJ2-5; D perhaps matches TRBD2 (5 bases). V was shortened by 0 bases and J by 5 bases, with 14 bases between the two germline ends. CDR3 length equals 15 residues. Germline V gives CDR1 SGHNT, CDR2 YYREEE (reference sequence). CDR3 residues: CASSLDVSGVETQYF. CDR3 nucleotide sequence: TGTGCCAGCAGCTTGGATGTCAGCGGCGTGGAGACCCAGTACTTC.

This chain joins TRBV28 and TRBJ1-1; D is undetermined. Germline values: CDR1 MDHEN, CDR2 SYDVKM. This CDR3 contains 13 residues. Trimming took 2 bases from V and 3 from J, leaving 7 bases between them. The CDR3 DNA sequence: TGTGCCAGCAGTTTAACGGGGTACACTGAAGCTTTCTTT. Translated, it gives CASSLTGYTEAFF.

The chain links TRBV14 to TRBJ1-2, with 7 bases matching TRBD1. Per the germline V gene, CDR1 is SGHDN and CDR2 is FVKESK. The V gene end was trimmed by 0 bases and the J gene end by 8 bases; junction bases not matched to a gene: 12. The CDR3 consists of 16 residues. CDR3 DNA sequence: TGTGCCAGCAGCCAAGACCCGAAGGGGGCCCACTTGGGCTACACCTTC. Protein: CASSQDPKGAHLGYTF. The full variable domain, completed using reference TRBV14 and TRBJ1-2, is EAGVTQFPSHSVIEKGQTVTLRCDPISGHDNLYWYRRVMGKEIKFLLHFVKESKQDESGMPNNRFLAERTGGTYSTLKVQPAELEDSGVYFCASSQDPKGAHLGYTFGSGTRLTVV.

In this sample, this clone turned up once. The gene calls are TRBV5-4 and TRBJ2-7; 10 bases agree with TRBD2. The CDR3 runs 15 residues. The germline V gene has CDR1 SGHNT and CDR2 YYREEE (reference sequence). The V and J ends lost 2 bases and 5 bases, in that order; junction bases with no gene match: 7. The DNA of the CDR3 is TGTGCCAGCAGCTTTGTACTAGCGGGATTTAACGAGCAGTACTTC. This sequence encodes CASSFVLAGFNEQYF.

The V and J genes are TRBV4-2 and TRBJ1-4; TRBD1 might be the D (6 bases). Trimming stripped 4 bases from V and 0 bases from J, with 15 bases between. The germline V gene encodes CDR1 LGHNA and CDR2 YNFKEQ. There are 17 residues in the CDR3. CDR3 nucleotide sequence: TGTGCCAGCAGCCCGAGGACAGCGAGTTCAACTAATGAAAAACTGTTTTTT. This translates into CASSPRTASSTNEKLFF.

The chain combines TRBV27 with TRBJ2-1; TRBD2 matches 8 bases. Germline V lookup: CDR1 MNHEY, CDR2 SMNVEV (reference sequence). Trimming at V came to 5 bases and at J to 6 bases, leaving 6 bases not matched to a gene. CDR3 length equals 14 residues. CDR3 region: CASSRGGWGNEQFF. The CDR3 region has the DNA TGTGCCAGCAGTCGGGGGGGTTGGGGCAATGAGCAGTTCTTC.

This chain uses TRBV5-4 with TRBJ2-5, with D possibly matching TRBD1 (8 bases). V lost 4 bases and J 2 bases, leaving 15 bases between the germline ends. The CDR3 totals 15 residues. Per the germline V gene, CDR1 is SGHNT and CDR2 is YYREEE (reference sequence). The CDR3 coding sequence is TGTGCCAGCAGCCTCACACAGGGGGGGCAAGAGACCCAGTACTTC. This sequence encodes CASSLTQGGQETQYF.

This clone was observed once. The rearrangement uses TRBV16 and TRBJ2-2; D possibly corresponds to TRBD2 (6 bases). This CDR3 has 15 residues. The V and J ends lost 4 bases and 0 bases respectively, with 9 bases between them. CDR1 and CDR2 from the germline V gene are KGHSY and FQNENV. CDR3 sequence reads: CASSLTGANTGELFF. Here the CDR3 DNA reads TGTGCCAGCAGCCTTACGGGGGCGAACACCGGGGAGCTGTTTTTT.